The following is a T cell receptor beta chain sequence with its context. The data were taken from a study of blood T cell repertoires in COVID-19. Study summary: The origin of the acute and convalescent COVID-19 samples was the United States, Italy and Spain.

This CDR3 region has 13 residues. Losses at the gene ends were 8 bases for V and 7 bases for J; bases not matched to a gene: 7. Germline V gene lookup returns CDR1 MNHEY and CDR2 SMNVEV (reference sequence). Data came from immunoSEQ multiplex PCR; TCRdb stores just in-frame clones and leaves some out. There are fewer than 65,000 clones in the sample; approximately 90% occur only once, and 1% to 1.5% lies in the top ten. The chain joins TRBV27 to TRBJ2-2; 7 nucleotides align to TRBD2. The sample consisted of peripheral blood. This sequence was found in a woman older than 75 with acute or convalescent COVID-19. CDR3 sequence reads: CASGRAGNGELFF. CDR3 DNA sequence: TGTGCCAGCGGGAGGGCCGGGAACGGGGAGCTGTTTTTT.